This T cell receptor beta chain comes out of a study of glioma-infiltrating T cells after dendritic cell vaccination. About this clone itself: Other DNA sequences from this sample encode an identical CDR3 as well.

This table comes from immunoSEQ multiplex PCR, and its TCRdb copy is limited to in-frame clones, with some not included. The sample lists approximately 36,000 clones; about 80% were seen once. V lost 5 bases and J lost 0; bases outside the gene matches: 4. This CDR3 is 16 amino acids long. CDR1 and CDR2 from the germline V gene are SGHTA and FQGTGA. Sequences were derived from blood, sampled before dendritic cell vaccination. This TCR derives from a human donor with glioblastoma. The rearrangement uses TRBV7-3 and TRBJ2-3; 11 nucleotides line up with TRBD2. Here the CDR3 DNA reads TGTGCCAGCAGCCCCCGACTAGCGGGGAGCACAGATACGCAGTATTTT. Protein sequence: CASSPRLAGSTDTQYF.